The 31 T cell receptor beta chains below all came from one sample that was sequenced in a study of blood T cell repertoires in COVID-19 (TCRdb year 2020). The method was the immunoSEQ multiplex PCR assay. TCRdb carries this immuneACCESS record with in-frame sequences only. Its versions omit some clonotypes, under half of them owing to an unresolved V gene in the studies checked, with the rest unexplained. Within this sample are around 60,000 clones, with 65% to 75% of them counted one time only. Of the sample, roughly 30% is held by the ten largest clones. Material: peripheral blood. Receptor source: an elderly woman with acute or convalescent COVID-19.

This chain links TRBV7-8 with TRBJ2-3; D ambiguous. Trimming took 5 bases from V and 4 from J, leaving 13 bases between them. The CDR3 is 14 residues long. Per the germline V gene, CDR1 is SGHVS and CDR2 is FQNEAQ. DNA for the CDR3: TGTGCCAGCAGCCAACGCCCTATCCCAGATACGCAGTATTTT. Its protein product is CASSQRPIPDTQYF.

V usage is TRBV2 and J usage is TRBJ2-2, with 12 bases aligning to TRBD2. Per the germline V gene, CDR1 is SNHLY and CDR2 is FYNNEI. V was pared by 6 bases and J by 5 bases, with 4 bases of the junction left unmatched. The CDR3 runs to 15 residues. The CDR3 region has the DNA TGTGCCAGCAGGCCTACTAGCGGGAGGACCGGGGAGCTGTTTTTT. Encoded protein: CASRPTSGRTGELFF.

The chain recombines TRBV7-2 with TRBJ2-7; D might be TRBD2 (5 bases). The CDR3 runs 14 residues. The germline V gene has CDR1 SGHTA and CDR2 FQGNSA. Trimming removed 3 bases from V and 4 bases from J, with 13 bases in between. Written as DNA, the CDR3 is TGTGCCAGCAGCTTGCTAGCTGCCGGGTACGAGCAGTACTTC. Protein product: CASSLLAAGYEQYF.

This chain uses TRBV10-3 with TRBJ2-7; 8 nucleotides match TRBD2. This CDR3 is 18 amino acids long. Per the germline V gene, CDR1 is ENHRY and CDR2 is SYGVKD. With V trimmed by 2 bases and J by 6 bases, 18 bases remained unmatched. For the CDR3, the DNA is TGTGCCATCAGTGAGCACAGATCGAGAGCGGGAGTGGCAGGCGAGCAGTACTTC. Translation: CAISEHRSRAGVAGEQYF.

The V call is TRBV7-2, the J call TRBJ1-5; perhaps TRBD1 as D (6 bases). V lost 0 bases, J lost 0 bases, and 15 bases lay in between. The CDR3 is 18 amino acids. The germline V gene encodes CDR1 SGHTA and CDR2 FQGNSA. CDR3 residues: CASSLAGGGHLSNQPQHF. The CDR3 DNA reads as TGTGCCAGCAGCTTAGCCGGGGGGGGACACCTTAGCAATCAGCCCCAGCATTTT.

This chain links TRBV12-3 or TRBV12-4 with TRBJ2-5; unclear D gene. The CDR3 has 13 amino acids. V was trimmed by 3 bases and J by 4 bases, leaving 9 bases between them. The CDR3 DNA is TGTGCCAGCAGTTTTTTCAGTGGAGAGACCCAGTACTTC. This sequence encodes CASSFFSGETQYF.

The chain couples TRBV28 to TRBJ1-2, with 10 bases matching TRBD1. There are 17 residues in the CDR3. The germline V gene encodes CDR1 MDHEN and CDR2 SYDVKM. The trim removed 5 bases at V and 4 bases at J, leaving 13 bases unmatched. The CDR3 spells CASSPQPRDRGPYGYTF. CDR3 nucleotides: TGTGCCAGCAGTCCACAACCCCGGGACAGGGGTCCCTATGGCTACACCTTC.

In this sample, this clone turned up a few times. Relative to the germline gene, one junction end is altered; a read error may explain this. The J gene is TRBJ1-1, the V gene TRBV5-1; 8 nucleotides line up with TRBD1. The CDR3 has 14 amino acids. CDR1 SGHRS and CDR2 YFSETQ come from the germline V gene. Here the CDR3 DNA reads TGCGCCAGCAGTTTGGGACAGGTAAACACTGAAGCTTTCTTT. This codes for CASSLGQVNTEAFF.

This clone was counted a few times. The rearrangement links TRBV5-4 to TRBJ1-2; the match to TRBD1 covers 9 bases. The CDR3 totals 14 residues. Germline V gives CDR1 SGHNT, CDR2 YYREEE (reference sequence). The trim removed 5 bases at V and 2 bases at J, leaving 4 bases unmatched. The CDR3 is CASSRTGENYGYTF. CDR3 DNA: TGTGCCAGCAGTCGGACAGGGGAAAACTATGGCTACACCTTC.

The rearrangement links TRBV19 to TRBJ2-1; the match to TRBD2 covers 10 bases. The CDR3 covers 15 residues. Germline CDR1 reads LNHDA; CDR2 reads SQIVND (reference sequence). V lost 3 bases, J lost 4 bases, and 3 bases stayed unmatched. DNA for the CDR3: TGTGCCAGTAGTATCAGCGGGAGGGGGTACAATGAGCAGTTCTTC. Its protein product is CASSISGRGYNEQFF.

This clone was recorded a few times. The chain is built from TRBV29-1 and TRBJ1-1; D is perhaps TRBD1 (5 bases). CDR3 length: 14 residues. V lost 6 bases and J 5 bases, leaving 19 bases between the germline ends. CDR1 SQVTM and CDR2 ANQGSEA come from the germline V gene. The CDR3 sequence is CSVYPGRKGTEAFF. Written as DNA, the CDR3 is TGCAGCGTGTACCCGGGCCGCAAGGGGACTGAAGCTTTCTTT.

This chain uses TRBV3-1 (or the pseudogene TRBV3-2) with TRBJ1-4; D not certain. Germline CDR1 and CDR2: LGHDT and YNNKEL (reference sequence). V was pared by 3 bases and J by 8 bases, with 10 bases between. The CDR3 covers 13 residues. In DNA form, the CDR3 reads TGTGCCAGCAGCCATGAAGTACGGGAAAAACTGTTTTTT. Translating gives CASSHEVREKLFF.

The rearrangement joins TRBV30 to TRBJ2-2; maybe TRBD2 (5 bases). The CDR3 consists of 14 residues. The germline gives CDR1 GTSNPN, CDR2 SVGIG (reference sequence). The V gene lost 2 bases and the J gene lost 6 bases, with 13 bases spanning the gap. The CDR3 sequence is CAWSIAGVAGELFF. CDR3 nucleotide sequence: TGTGCCTGGAGTATTGCGGGTGTGGCCGGGGAGCTGTTTTTT. Looking up the rest from reference TRBV30 and TRBJ2-2 gives the full variable domain: SQTIHQWPATLVQPVGSPLSLECTVEGTSNPNLYWYRQAAGRGLQLLFYSVGIGQISSEVPQNLSASRPQDRQFILSSKKLLLSDSGFYLCAWSIAGVAGELFFGEGSRLTVL.

J is TRBJ2-6 and V is TRBV3-1 (or the pseudogene TRBV3-2), with 8 bases fitting TRBD2. The V gene end was trimmed by 0 bases and the J gene end by 0 bases; junction bases not matched to a gene: 7. Germline V gene lookup returns CDR1 LGHDT and CDR2 YNNKEL (reference sequence). This CDR3 has 19 amino acids. CDR3 bases: TGTGCCAGCAGCCAAGAAGGACTAGCTTCTAACTCTGGGGCCAACGTCCTGACTTTC. The encoded protein is CASSQEGLASNSGANVLTF.

The chain has TRBV7-3 and TRBJ2-3, with 7 bases fitting TRBD1. The germline gives CDR1 SGHTA, CDR2 FQGTGA. The CDR3 is 14 residues long. The V gene end was trimmed by 3 bases and the J gene end by 4 bases; junction bases not matched to a gene: 4. The CDR3 protein is CASSFQGESDTQYF. In DNA, the CDR3 is TGTGCCAGCAGCTTCCAGGGGGAATCAGATACGCAGTATTTT.

This clone appeared a few times. The chain is built from TRBV6-5 and TRBJ1-2; 8 bases align to TRBD1. The CDR3 runs to 14 residues. Germline CDR1 and CDR2: MNHEY and SVGAGI. The J segment lost 2 bases and the V segment lost 5 bases, leaving 4 bases of the junction unmatched. CDR3 loop: CASSPRQGNYGYTF. CDR3 coding DNA: TGTGCCAGCAGTCCTAGACAGGGGAACTATGGCTACACCTTC.

The rearrangement uses TRBV12-3 or TRBV12-4 and TRBJ1-6, with D uncertain. Trimming stripped 3 bases from V and 7 bases from J, with 7 bases between. The CDR3 covers 13 residues. In nucleotides, the CDR3 is TGTGCCAGCAGTTTGACTGGAAATTCACCCCTCCACTTT. Protein: CASSLTGNSPLHF.

This chain connects TRBV5-1 to TRBJ2-7; 9 nucleotides match TRBD1. CDR3 length: 14 amino acids. The V and J ends lost 4 bases and 5 bases, in that order; junction bases with no gene match: 7. The germline gives CDR1 SGHRS, CDR2 YFSETQ. The CDR3 protein is CASSLGTGTNEQYF. The CDR3 bases are TGCGCCAGCAGCCTAGGGACAGGGACAAACGAGCAGTACTTC.

The gene calls are TRBV18 and TRBJ1-4; 7 bases agree with TRBD1. V shed 2 bases and J 6 bases; nucleotides not matched to a gene: 0. This CDR3 is 13 amino acids long. Germline V gene lookup returns CDR1 KGHSH and CDR2 LQKENI. This chain's CDR3 is CASSPDRDEKLFF. CDR3 nucleotides: TGTGCCAGCTCACCAGACAGGGATGAAAAACTGTTTTTT. The full variable domain, in which reference TRBV18 and TRBJ1-4 provide the parts outside the CDR3, is NAGVMQNPRHLVRRRGQEARLRCSPMKGHSHVYWYRQLPEEGLKFMVYLQKENIIDESGMPKERFSAEFPKEGPSILRIQQVVRGDSAAYFCASSPDRDEKLFFGSGTQLSVL.

The V call is TRBV18, the J call TRBJ2-1; 7 bases match TRBD2. V gave up 4 bases and J gave up 6 bases; unmatched junction bases: 6. Germline CDR1 is KGHSH and CDR2 is LQKENI. The CDR3 runs 14 residues. CDR3 protein: CASSRLAASNEQFF. The CDR3 DNA reads TGTGCCAGCTCACGGCTAGCGGCGAGCAATGAGCAGTTCTTC.

The V and J genes are TRBV19 and TRBJ2-1; 9 bases align to TRBD1. The germline V gene encodes CDR1 LNHDA and CDR2 SQIVND (reference sequence). Trimming at V came to 1 base and at J to 7 bases, leaving 5 bases not matched to a gene. CDR3 length equals 15 residues. The DNA for the CDR3 is TGTGCCAGTAGTATAGCCTGGACAGGGGAGAATGAGCAGTTCTTC. It specifies CASSIAWTGENEQFF.

CDR3 protein: CASSSGTSGRGEQFF. CDR3 DNA sequence: TGTGCCAGCAGCTCCGGGACTAGCGGGAGAGGTGAGCAGTTCTTC. This chain links TRBV5-4 with TRBJ2-1; 14 bases match TRBD2. Germline V gene sequence: CDR1 SGHNT, CDR2 YYREEE (reference sequence). V lost 3 bases, J lost 9 bases, and 5 bases stayed unmatched. The CDR3 consists of 15 residues.

V and J are TRBV19 and TRBJ2-1; TRBD2 agrees at 8 bases. Germline CDR1 reads LNHDA; CDR2 reads SQIVND (reference sequence). J lost 8 bases, V lost 5 bases, and 11 bases had no gene match. The CDR3 has 15 residues. DNA of the CDR3: TGTGCCAGTAGTCGCAGCAGCGGGAGAACCGATGAGCAGTTCTTC. This codes for CASSRSSGRTDEQFF.

The rearrangement joins TRBV6-2 or TRBV6-3 to TRBJ1-6; 10 bases are shared with TRBD1. Germline V gene lookup returns CDR1 MNHEY and CDR2 SVGEGT. The CDR3 length is 16 residues. V lost 6 bases, J lost 12 bases, and 14 bases stayed unmatched. Written as DNA, the CDR3 is TGTGCCAGCAGCCGCACCCCGGGACAGGGGACCTTACCCCTCCACTTT. Its translation is CASSRTPGQGTLPLHF.

V is TRBV7-3 and J is TRBJ2-7; 7 nucleotides align to TRBD1. V dropped 3 bases and J dropped 7; count of bases not matched to a gene: 9. Looked up from germline, CDR1 is SGHTA and CDR2 is FQGTGA. CDR3 length: 14 amino acids. The CDR3 DNA reads TGTGCCAGCAGCTTCAATAACAGGGGCGCAGAGCAGTACTTC. This sequence encodes CASSFNNRGAEQYF.

The CDR3 region is CASSPGDRGRIYGYTF. The CDR3 coding sequence is TGTGCCAGCAGCCCGGGGGACAGGGGCCGAATTTATGGCTACACCTTC. The chain is built from TRBV5-6 and TRBJ1-2; TRBD1 aligns across 10 bases. CDR3 length: 16 residues. V was pared by 4 bases and J by 5 bases, with 11 bases of the junction left unmatched. The germline V gene encodes CDR1 SGHDT and CDR2 YYEEEE.

The genes are TRBV2 and TRBJ1-4, with TRBD1 identical over 9 bases. V trimming: 0 bases; J trimming: 3 bases; junction bases outside the gene matches: 8. The germline CDR1 and CDR2 sequences are SNHLY and FYNNEI. This CDR3 contains 18 residues. The CDR3 sequence: CASSEAVIQGASNEKLFF. CDR3 DNA: TGTGCCAGCAGTGAAGCGGTTATACAGGGGGCGTCTAATGAAAAACTGTTTTTT.

This rearrangement joins TRBV19 to TRBJ1-5; D is perhaps TRBD1 (6 bases). This CDR3 contains 16 residues. The V end was cut by 6 bases, the J end by 2 bases, with 17 bases between. Germline CDR1 is LNHDA and CDR2 is SQIVND (reference sequence). CDR3 nucleotides: TGTGCCAGTAGATCGGGACATACCGTAGGCAATCAGCCCCAGCATTTT. It specifies CASRSGHTVGNQPQHF.

This sequence joins TRBV19 and TRBJ2-5, with 8 bases lining up with TRBD1. CDR1 is LNHDA, CDR2 SQIVND, per germline (reference sequence). J was trimmed by 7 bases and V by 7 bases; bases with no gene match: 14. The length of the CDR3 is 15 residues. The CDR3 region has the DNA TGTGCCAGTACCCCCGGACAGGGTGTAGGCGGGACCCAGTACTTC. Translation: CASTPGQGVGGTQYF.

The chain couples TRBV27 to TRBJ2-3; 14 bases are shared with TRBD2. The ends lost 7 bases at V and 4 bases at J; junction bases unmatched: 7. The CDR3 consists of 16 residues. Germline V lookup: CDR1 MNHEY, CDR2 SMNVEV (reference sequence). The CDR3 DNA sequence: TGTGCCAGCATCCCTTTGACTAGCGGGAGGGCAGATACGCAGTATTTT. This gives the protein CASIPLTSGRADTQYF.

V gene TRBV27 combines with J gene TRBJ1-2; no reliable D call. This CDR3 has 13 residues. Trimming removed 5 bases at V and 4 bases at J, with 11 bases between. Germline V gene data show CDR1 as MNHEY and CDR2 as SMNVEV (reference sequence). CDR3 protein: CASSGPGGYGYTF. The CDR3 DNA sequence: TGTGCCAGCAGTGGCCCGGGTGGCTATGGCTACACCTTC.